This T cell receptor (beta chain) appears in the sequencing data of a study of blood T cell repertoires in COVID-19. In this sample, this clone turned up once. Germline V gives CDR1 MNHEY, CDR2 SVGEGT. The ends were cut back, 5 bases at V and 2 bases at J, with 8 bases in the middle. The CDR3 totals 13 residues. TCRdb's copy holds only in-frame clones and misses some; the assay was immunoSEQ multiplex PCR. The table has around 170,000 clones, approximately 88% seen once. Sample: peripheral blood. This chain connects TRBV6-2 or TRBV6-3 to TRBJ2-3, with TRBD1 as a possible D gene (6 bases). The TCR comes from a woman younger than 45 with acute or convalescent COVID-19. CDR3: CASSGTFTDTQYF. DNA of the CDR3: TGTGCCAGCAGTGGGACATTCACAGATACGCAGTATTTT.